Below, 4 T cell receptor beta chains from the same sample are listed, as sequenced in a study of blood T cell repertoires in COVID-19. Some clones are missing from TCRdb's copy, which holds only in-frame ones; the method was immunoSEQ multiplex PCR. Among 100,000 to 150,000 clones listed, 92% were seen once. The sequenced sample consisted of peripheral blood. Every receptor here comes from a man aged 45 to 65 with COVID-19, enrolled during active disease.

CDR3 DNA sequence: TGTGCCAGCAGGTCAACAGGGGGCCCCACAGATACGCAGTATTTT. Translation gives CASRSTGGPTDTQYF. The chain employs TRBV5-4 and TRBJ2-3; 9 bases are shared with TRBD1. The CDR3 length is 15 residues. CDR1 is SGHNT and CDR2 is YYREEE in the germline V gene (reference sequence). Germline trimming cut 5 bases from V and 2 bases from J; bases unmatched to any gene: 6.

This sequence joins TRBV6-5 and TRBJ1-2, with D perhaps matching TRBD1 (5 bases). Germline loops: CDR1 MNHEY, CDR2 SVGAGI. The CDR3 extends over 11 amino acids. V lost 5 bases, J lost 8 bases, and 9 bases lay in between. The CDR3 DNA is TGTGCCAGCAGTAGCAGGGCAGGCTACACCTTC. This encodes CASSSRAGYTF.

V is TRBV7-9 and J is TRBJ1-3; 7 bases align to TRBD1. This CDR3 contains 13 residues. The V gene's germline CDR1 is SEHNR and CDR2 FQNEAQ (reference sequence). J lost 8 bases, V lost 2 bases, and 3 bases had no gene match. CDR3 protein: CASSLTGADTIYF. The CDR3 coding sequence is TGTGCCAGCAGCTTAACAGGGGCCGACACCATATATTTT.

The chain couples TRBV19 to TRBJ2-1, with 8 bases that match TRBD2. V was clipped by 4 bases and J by 4 bases; unmatched bases: 3. This CDR3 spans 14 amino acids. CDR1 LNHDA and CDR2 SQIVND come from the germline V gene (reference sequence). Here the CDR3 reads CASSNGLAYNEQFF. As DNA, the CDR3 is TGTGCCAGTAGTAATGGACTAGCTTACAATGAGCAGTTCTTC.